The entry below describes one T cell receptor (beta chain). Its antigen remains unidentified. This sample is part of a study of cytomegalovirus exposure and HLA in healthy donors. Germline CDR1 and CDR2: SGHDN and FVKESK. The CDR3 consists of 14 residues. Between the trimmed V and J ends, which lost 3 bases and 2 bases, there was a span of 11 bases. PCR used 60 Vbeta primers and 13 Jbeta primers. TCRdb's copy holds only in-frame clones and misses some; the assay was immunoSEQ multiplex PCR. This sample has 200,000 or so clones, with around 86% found just once. General study findings and limits: An analysis was carried out later, and it reportedly showed fewer N-insertions in an Asian-associated ancestry cluster than the approximately 680-donor mean. Earlier analysis yielded a pattern in which most TCR beta V segments were productive about 90% or about 30% of the time.

The TCR originated in a woman in her thirties or forties in good health and CMV-seronegative. V gene TRBV14 combines with J gene TRBJ2-7; a possible D gene is TRBD1 (7 bases). Sequenced input: PBMCs. The CDR3 DNA sequence: TGTGCCAGCAGCCAGGGGGGACAGACCTACGAGCAGTACTTC. It specifies CASSQGGQTYEQYF.